This T cell receptor (beta chain) was identified during a study of blood T cell repertoires in COVID-19. Study context: From the United States, Italy and Spain came samples of acute and convalescent COVID-19. Sample material is recorded as cDNA or gDNA derived from T cells, B-cell-depleted T cells, or PBMCs.

Authors' data handling: From reference gene primer amplification, estimates of nucleated cell counts were derived. Profiled with immunoSEQ multiplex PCR; TCRdb holds only in-frame clones, not every one. The V and J calls and clone size come from that table; D and trimming were worked out from the DNA. The table records about 80,000 clones, around nine tenths of them present only once. This clonotype was obtained from a man younger than 40 with acute or convalescent COVID-19. The material sequenced was peripheral blood.

CDR3 coding DNA: TGTGCCAGCAACCGAGGGAGGAGGGGTACTGAAGCTTTCTTT. Encoded protein: CASNRGRRGTEAFF. This rearrangement joins TRBV2 to TRBJ1-1; possible D gene TRBD1, 5 bases. Germline values: CDR1 SNHLY, CDR2 FYNNEI. The CDR3 extends over 14 amino acids. Trimming cost V 7 bases and J 5 bases, with 17 bases left between them.